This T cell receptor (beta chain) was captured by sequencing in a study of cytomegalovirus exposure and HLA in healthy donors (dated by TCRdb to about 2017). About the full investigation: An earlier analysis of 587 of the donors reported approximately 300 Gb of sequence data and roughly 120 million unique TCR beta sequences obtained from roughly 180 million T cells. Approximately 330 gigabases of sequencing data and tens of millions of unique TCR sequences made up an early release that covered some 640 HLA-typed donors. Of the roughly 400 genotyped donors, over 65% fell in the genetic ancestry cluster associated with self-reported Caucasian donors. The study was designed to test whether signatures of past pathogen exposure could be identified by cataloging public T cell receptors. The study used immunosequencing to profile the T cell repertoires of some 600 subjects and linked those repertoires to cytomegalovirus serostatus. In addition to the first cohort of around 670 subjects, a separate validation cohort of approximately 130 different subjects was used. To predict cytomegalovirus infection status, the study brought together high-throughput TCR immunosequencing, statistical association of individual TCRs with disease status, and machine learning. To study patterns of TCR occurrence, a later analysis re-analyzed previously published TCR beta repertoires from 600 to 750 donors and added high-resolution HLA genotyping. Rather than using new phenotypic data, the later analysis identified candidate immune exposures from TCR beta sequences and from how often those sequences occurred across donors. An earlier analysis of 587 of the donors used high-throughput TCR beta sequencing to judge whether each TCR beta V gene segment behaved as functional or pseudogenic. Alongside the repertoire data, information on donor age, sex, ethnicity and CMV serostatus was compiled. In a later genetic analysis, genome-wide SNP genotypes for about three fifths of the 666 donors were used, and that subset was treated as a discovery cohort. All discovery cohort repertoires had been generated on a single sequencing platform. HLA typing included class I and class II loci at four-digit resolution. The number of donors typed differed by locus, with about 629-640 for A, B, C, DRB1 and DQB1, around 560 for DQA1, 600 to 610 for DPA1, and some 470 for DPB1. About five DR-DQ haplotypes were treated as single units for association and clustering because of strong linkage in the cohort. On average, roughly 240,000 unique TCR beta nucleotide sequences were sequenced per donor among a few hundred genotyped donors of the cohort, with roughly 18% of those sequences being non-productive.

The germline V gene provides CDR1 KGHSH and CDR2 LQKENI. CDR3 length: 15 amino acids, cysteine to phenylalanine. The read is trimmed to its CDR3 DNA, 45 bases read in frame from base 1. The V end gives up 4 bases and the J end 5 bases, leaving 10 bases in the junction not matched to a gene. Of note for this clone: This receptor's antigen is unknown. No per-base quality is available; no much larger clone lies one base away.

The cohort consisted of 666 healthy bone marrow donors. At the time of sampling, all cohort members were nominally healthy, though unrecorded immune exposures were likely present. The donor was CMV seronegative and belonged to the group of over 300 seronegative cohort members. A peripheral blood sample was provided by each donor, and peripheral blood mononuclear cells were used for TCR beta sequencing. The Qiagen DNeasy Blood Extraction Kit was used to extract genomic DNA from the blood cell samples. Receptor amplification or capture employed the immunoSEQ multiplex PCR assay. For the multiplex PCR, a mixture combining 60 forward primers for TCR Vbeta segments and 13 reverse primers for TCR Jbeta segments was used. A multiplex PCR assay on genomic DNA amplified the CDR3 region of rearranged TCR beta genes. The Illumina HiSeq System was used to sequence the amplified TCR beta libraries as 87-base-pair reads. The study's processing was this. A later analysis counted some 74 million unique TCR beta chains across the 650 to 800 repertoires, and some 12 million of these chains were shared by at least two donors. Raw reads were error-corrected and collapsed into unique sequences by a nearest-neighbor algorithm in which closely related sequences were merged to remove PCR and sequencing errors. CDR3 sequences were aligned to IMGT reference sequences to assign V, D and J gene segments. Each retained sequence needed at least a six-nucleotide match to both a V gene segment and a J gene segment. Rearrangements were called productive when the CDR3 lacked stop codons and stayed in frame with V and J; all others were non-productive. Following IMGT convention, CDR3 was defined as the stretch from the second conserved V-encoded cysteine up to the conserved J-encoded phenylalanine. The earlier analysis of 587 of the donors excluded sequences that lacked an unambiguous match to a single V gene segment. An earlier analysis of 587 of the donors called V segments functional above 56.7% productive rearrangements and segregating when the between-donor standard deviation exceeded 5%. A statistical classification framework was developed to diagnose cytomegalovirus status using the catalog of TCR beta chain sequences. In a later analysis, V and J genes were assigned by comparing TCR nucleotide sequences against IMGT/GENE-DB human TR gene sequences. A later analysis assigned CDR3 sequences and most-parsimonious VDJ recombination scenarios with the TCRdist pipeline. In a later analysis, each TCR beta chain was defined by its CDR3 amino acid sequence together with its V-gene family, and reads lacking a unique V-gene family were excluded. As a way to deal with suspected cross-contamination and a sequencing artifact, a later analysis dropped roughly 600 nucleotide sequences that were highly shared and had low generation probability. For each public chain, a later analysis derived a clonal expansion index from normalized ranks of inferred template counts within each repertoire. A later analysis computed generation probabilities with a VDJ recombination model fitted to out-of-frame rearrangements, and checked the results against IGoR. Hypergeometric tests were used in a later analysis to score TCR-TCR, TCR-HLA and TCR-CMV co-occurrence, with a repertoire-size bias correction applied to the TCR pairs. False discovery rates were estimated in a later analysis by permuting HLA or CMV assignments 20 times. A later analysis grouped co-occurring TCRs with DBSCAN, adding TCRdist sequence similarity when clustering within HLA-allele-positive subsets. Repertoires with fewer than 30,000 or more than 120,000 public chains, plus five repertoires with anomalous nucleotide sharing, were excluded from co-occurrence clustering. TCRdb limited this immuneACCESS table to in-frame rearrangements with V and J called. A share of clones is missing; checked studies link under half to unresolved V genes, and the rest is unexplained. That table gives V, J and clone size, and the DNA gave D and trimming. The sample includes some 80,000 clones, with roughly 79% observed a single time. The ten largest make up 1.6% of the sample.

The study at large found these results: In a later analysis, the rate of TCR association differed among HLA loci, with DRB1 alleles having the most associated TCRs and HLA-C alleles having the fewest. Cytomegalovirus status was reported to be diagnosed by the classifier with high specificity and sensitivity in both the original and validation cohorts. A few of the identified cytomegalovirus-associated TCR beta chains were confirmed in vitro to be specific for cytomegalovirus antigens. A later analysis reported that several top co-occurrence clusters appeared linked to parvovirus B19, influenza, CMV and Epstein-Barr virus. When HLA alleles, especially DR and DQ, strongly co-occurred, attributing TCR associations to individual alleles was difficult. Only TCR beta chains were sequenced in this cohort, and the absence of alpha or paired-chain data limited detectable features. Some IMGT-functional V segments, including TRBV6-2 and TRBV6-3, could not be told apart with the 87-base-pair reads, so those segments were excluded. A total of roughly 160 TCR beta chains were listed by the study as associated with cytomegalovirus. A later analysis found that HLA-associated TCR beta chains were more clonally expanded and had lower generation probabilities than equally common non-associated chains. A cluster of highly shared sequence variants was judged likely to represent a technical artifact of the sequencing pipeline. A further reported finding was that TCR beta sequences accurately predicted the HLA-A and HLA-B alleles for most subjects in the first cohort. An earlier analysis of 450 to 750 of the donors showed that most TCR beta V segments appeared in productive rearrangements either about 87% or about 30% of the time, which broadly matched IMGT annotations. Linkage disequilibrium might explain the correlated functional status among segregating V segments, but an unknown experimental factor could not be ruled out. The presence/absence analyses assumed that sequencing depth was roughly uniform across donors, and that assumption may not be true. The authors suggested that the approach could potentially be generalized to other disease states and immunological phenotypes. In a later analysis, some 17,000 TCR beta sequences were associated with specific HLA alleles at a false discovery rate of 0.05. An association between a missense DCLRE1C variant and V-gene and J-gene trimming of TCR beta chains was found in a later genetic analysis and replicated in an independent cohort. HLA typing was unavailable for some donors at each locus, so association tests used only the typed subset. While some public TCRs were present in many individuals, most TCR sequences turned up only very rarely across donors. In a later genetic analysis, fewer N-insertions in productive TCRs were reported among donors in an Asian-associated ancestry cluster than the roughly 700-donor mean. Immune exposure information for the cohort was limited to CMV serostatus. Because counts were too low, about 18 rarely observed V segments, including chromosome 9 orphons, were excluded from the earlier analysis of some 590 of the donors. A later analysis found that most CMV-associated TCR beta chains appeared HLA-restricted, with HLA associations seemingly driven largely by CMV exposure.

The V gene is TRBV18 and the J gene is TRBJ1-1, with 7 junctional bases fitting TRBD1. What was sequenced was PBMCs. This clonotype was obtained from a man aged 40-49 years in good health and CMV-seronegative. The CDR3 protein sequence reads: CASSQGASSRTEAFF. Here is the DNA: TGTGCCAGCTCACAGGGGGCAAGTTCGAGGACTGAAGCTTTCTTT.